One and the same sample provided the 9 T cell receptor beta chains below, sequenced in a study of graft-versus-host responses after intestinal transplantation. Measured with immunoSEQ multiplex PCR; TCRdb has only the in-frame clones, and not every one. The sample holds more than 9,000 clones, just under 80% seen once. Intraepithelial and lamina propria lymphocytes were freed from processed graft tissue. The specimen comprised ileum tissue, sampled approximately 530 days after intestinal transplant. These receptors came from a human patient who received an intestinal transplant, so some T cells may come from the graft donor.

The J gene is TRBJ2-7, the V gene TRBV28, with 7 bases fitting TRBD1. CDR1 is MDHEN, CDR2 SYDVKM, per germline. V shed 10 bases, J shed 1 base, and the junction held 7 bases outside the gene matches. The CDR3 contains 13 residues. The CDR3 loop is CATRGRGSYEQYF. The CDR3 DNA is TGTGCCACAAGGGGCAGGGGGTCCTACGAGCAGTACTTC.

The chain is built from TRBV6-5 and TRBJ2-7; TRBD1 matches at 9 bases. Per the germline V gene, CDR1 is MNHEY and CDR2 is SVGAGI. The CDR3 is made up of 13 amino acids. V gave up 5 bases and J gave up 5 bases; unmatched junction bases: 4. The DNA of the CDR3 is TGTGCCAGCAGTGGGGACAGGGCCCACGAGCAGTACTTC. Translation: CASSGDRAHEQYF.

The chain couples TRBV6-4 to TRBJ2-1; 14 nucleotides agree with TRBD2. V gave up 5 bases and J gave up 7 bases; unmatched junction bases: 7. The CDR3 extends over 16 amino acids. The germline V gene has CDR1 MRHNA and CDR2 SNTAGT. CDR3 bases: TGTGCCAGCAGTAACGGACTAGCGGGAGGAAGGAATGAGCAGTTCTTC. Its translation is CASSNGLAGGRNEQFF.

The chain combines TRBV27 with TRBJ2-2; 7 nucleotides align to TRBD2. The CDR3 consists of 16 residues. J gave up 7 bases and V 4 bases, and 12 bases lay outside the gene matches. The V gene's germline CDR1 is MNHEY and CDR2 SMNVEV (reference sequence). CDR3 sequence: CASSWSTSARGGELFF. The CDR3 bases are TGTGCCAGCAGTTGGAGTACTAGCGCGCGGGGCGGGGAGCTGTTTTTT.

The chain combines TRBV27 with TRBJ2-7; 10 bases are shared with TRBD2. Germline V gene lookup returns CDR1 MNHEY and CDR2 SMNVEV (reference sequence). This CDR3 contains 14 residues. V lost 3 bases, J lost 7 bases, and 6 bases stayed unmatched. Written as DNA, the CDR3 is TGTGCCAGCAGTTTTGTAGCGGGAGGAGTGGAGCAGTACTTC. The encoded protein is CASSFVAGGVEQYF.

The gene calls are TRBV15 and TRBJ2-3; the D gene is possibly TRBD1 (6 bases). CDR1 is LNHNV, CDR2 YYDKDF, per germline (reference sequence). The length of the CDR3 is 14 residues. The V end lost 8 bases, the J end lost 2 bases, and 14 bases lay between the germline ends. CDR3 bases: TGTGCCACCGGGGCAGGGGCCCCCACAGATACGCAGTATTTT. Protein sequence: CATGAGAPTDTQYF.

The rearrangement joins TRBV28 to TRBJ2-7; 10 nucleotides line up with TRBD2. After removal of 2 bases from V and 9 bases from J, the junction contained 13 bases not matched to a gene. Germline values: CDR1 MDHEN, CDR2 SYDVKM. The CDR3 spans 16 residues. The CDR3 sequence is CASSLASSSGRRGQYF. For the CDR3, the DNA is TGTGCCAGCAGTTTAGCCAGCTCTAGCGGGAGAAGAGGGCAGTACTTC.

This clone was seen a single time. V is TRBV7-9 and J is TRBJ2-1; no reliable D call. V was cut by 4 bases and J by 0 bases, with 10 bases left in between. CDR3 length: 15 residues. Germline V gives CDR1 SEHNR, CDR2 FQNEAQ (reference sequence). CDR3 sequence: CASSSDPSSYNEQFF. Written as DNA, the CDR3 is TGTGCCAGCAGCTCCGACCCGAGCTCCTACAATGAGCAGTTCTTC.

J is TRBJ2-7 and V is TRBV2; D uncertain. This CDR3 region has 15 residues. The V end lost 4 bases, the J end lost 0 bases, and 13 bases lay between the germline ends. Germline-derived CDR1 and CDR2 are SNHLY and FYNNEI. The CDR3 loop reads CASSVVRTGSYEQYF. The CDR3 DNA reads TGTGCCAGCAGTGTCGTGCGGACGGGCTCCTACGAGCAGTACTTC.